The rows below give T cell receptor beta chains drawn from one sample of a study of blood T cell repertoires in COVID-19. Assay: immunoSEQ multiplex PCR; the TCRdb copy retains only in-frame clones and omits some. Altogether 290,000 or so clones are present, around 90% being singletons, with the ten largest covering 1% to 1.3%. The sample consisted of PBMCs or T cells enriched from blood (not recorded which). The receptors derive from a woman aged 30 to 39 who had recovered from COVID-19. Both conserved end residues are part of each CDR3. The order of the fields is CDR3 DNA, CDR3 protein, clone size, V gene, J gene, D gene. The D gene is left open where the match is weak. Clone sizes are given selectively: once, few, many, or a class where the clone is expanded.

cdr3_nt: TGTGCCAGCTCACCATCCCGCAGCTCTGGAAACACCATATATTTT
cdr3_aa: CASSPSRSSGNTIYF
clone_size: NA
v_call: TRBV18
j_call: TRBJ1-3
d_call: NA

cdr3_nt: TGTGCCAGCAGCTTAGACCACTTCGAAGCTTTCTTT
cdr3_aa: CASSLDHFEAFF
clone_size: NA
v_call: TRBV7-9
j_call: TRBJ1-1
d_call: NA

cdr3_nt: TGTGCCAGCACCGGGGTCGGCTATGGCTACACCTTC
cdr3_aa: CASTGVGYGYTF
clone_size: NA
v_call: TRBV6-5
j_call: TRBJ1-2
d_call: NA

cdr3_nt: TGTGCCAGCAGCTACAGGGGTAGCAATCAGCCCCAGCATTTT
cdr3_aa: CASSYRGSNQPQHF
clone_size: NA
v_call: TRBV5-8
j_call: TRBJ1-5
d_call: TRBD1

cdr3_nt: TGTGCCAGCAGCCGCGTGGGACAGTCCTACGAGCAGTACTTC
cdr3_aa: CASSRVGQSYEQYF
clone_size: NA
v_call: TRBV7-2
j_call: TRBJ2-7
d_call: TRBD1

cdr3_nt: TGCGCCAGCAGTGAGAGGCGGGACCACTACAATGAGCAGTTCTTC
cdr3_aa: CASSERRDHYNEQFF
clone_size: NA
v_call: TRBV10-1
j_call: TRBJ2-1
d_call: NA

cdr3_nt: TGTGCCAGTAGCCGATCGGGACCCGGGACAGGGGTGGTACAGTTCTTC
cdr3_aa: CASSRSGPGTGVVQFF
clone_size: few
v_call: TRBV19
j_call: TRBJ2-1
d_call: TRBD1

cdr3_nt: TGTGCCAGCAGCTTAGATGTGAGTAACGCCTACAATGAGCAGTTCTTC
cdr3_aa: CASSLDVSNAYNEQFF
clone_size: NA
v_call: TRBV11-2
j_call: TRBJ2-1
d_call: NA

cdr3_nt: TGTGCCAGCAGTCCGACTGTAGCCAAAAACATTCAGTACTTC
cdr3_aa: CASSPTVAKNIQYF
clone_size: NA
v_call: TRBV6-2/TRBV6-3
j_call: TRBJ2-4
d_call: NA

cdr3_nt: TGTGCCAGCAGCTCGGCAGGGGGGCCCCAGCATTTT
cdr3_aa: CASSSAGGPQHF
clone_size: NA
v_call: TRBV5-6
j_call: TRBJ1-5
d_call: TRBD1

cdr3_nt: TGTGCCACCAGTGATCCGGACGGGGAAAGCTCCTACGAGCAGTACTTC
cdr3_aa: CATSDPDGESSYEQYF
clone_size: NA
v_call: TRBV24-1
j_call: TRBJ2-7
d_call: NA

cdr3_nt: TGTGCCAGCAGCCCCCTAGCGGGAGTTAACAATGAGCAGTTCTTC
cdr3_aa: CASSPLAGVNNEQFF
clone_size: NA
v_call: TRBV27
j_call: TRBJ2-1
d_call: TRBD2

cdr3_nt: TGTGCCAGCAGTTTATCTTATCAGCCCCAGCATTTT
cdr3_aa: CASSLSYQPQHF
clone_size: once
v_call: TRBV12-3/TRBV12-4
j_call: TRBJ1-5
d_call: NA

cdr3_nt: TGTGCCAGCAGTAGGGGAATAAGCAATCAGCCCCAGCATTTT
cdr3_aa: CASSRGISNQPQHF
clone_size: NA
v_call: TRBV28
j_call: TRBJ1-5
d_call: NA

cdr3_nt: TGTGCCAGCAGCTCACGGGGGAGCGGGAGTCCCCGCGAGCAGTTCTTC
cdr3_aa: CASSSRGSGSPREQFF
clone_size: NA
v_call: TRBV7-2
j_call: TRBJ2-1
d_call: TRBD2

cdr3_nt: TGTGCCAGCAGTGAAGGGCCTAATCAGCCCCAGCATTTT
cdr3_aa: CASSEGPNQPQHF
clone_size: few
v_call: TRBV6-1
j_call: TRBJ1-5
d_call: NA

cdr3_nt: TGTGCCAGCAGCTTCGGAGGGGCTCAGCCCCAGCATTTT
cdr3_aa: CASSFGGAQPQHF
clone_size: NA
v_call: TRBV7-2
j_call: TRBJ1-5
d_call: NA

cdr3_nt: TGCGCCAGCAGCTTCGGGACTAGCGATGAGCAGTTCTTC
cdr3_aa: CASSFGTSDEQFF
clone_size: NA
v_call: TRBV5-1
j_call: TRBJ2-1
d_call: TRBD2

cdr3_nt: TGTGCCAGCAGCCTCCGCCTAGCGGGTTACAATGAGCAGTTCTTC
cdr3_aa: CASSLRLAGYNEQFF
clone_size: NA
v_call: TRBV9
j_call: TRBJ2-1
d_call: TRBD2

cdr3_nt: TGTGCCAGCAGCCTCAGATTGAACACTGAAGCTTTCTTT
cdr3_aa: CASSLRLNTEAFF
clone_size: NA
v_call: TRBV11-2
j_call: TRBJ1-1
d_call: NA

cdr3_nt: TGTGCCAGCAGCGGACAGCCTCTTGATTCACCCCTCCACTTT
cdr3_aa: CASSGQPLDSPLHF
clone_size: few
v_call: TRBV28
j_call: TRBJ1-6
d_call: NA

cdr3_nt: TGCGCCAGCAGCTTGGATGGACTTCTTAGCACAGATACGCAGTATTTT
cdr3_aa: CASSLDGLLSTDTQYF
clone_size: NA
v_call: TRBV5-1
j_call: TRBJ2-3
d_call: NA

cdr3_nt: TGCGCCAGCAGATACAGGGAAGCTTTCTTT
cdr3_aa: CASRYREAFF
clone_size: NA
v_call: TRBV10-1
j_call: TRBJ1-1
d_call: NA

cdr3_nt: TGTGCCAGCAGCTTAGGATCTTTCAGGGCAGGGGGGAGCAGTGGCTACACCTTC
cdr3_aa: CASSLGSFRAGGSSGYTF
clone_size: NA
v_call: TRBV7-8
j_call: TRBJ1-2
d_call: TRBD1

cdr3_nt: TGTGCCAGCAGCCCGAAGACAGGGCTCCTCAATGAGCAGTTCTTC
cdr3_aa: CASSPKTGLLNEQFF
clone_size: once
v_call: TRBV7-3
j_call: TRBJ2-1
d_call: TRBD1

cdr3_nt: TGTGCCAGCAGCCCGAGGACAGGGGGGCCCACTGAAGCTTTCTTT
cdr3_aa: CASSPRTGGPTEAFF
clone_size: NA
v_call: TRBV11-2
j_call: TRBJ1-1
d_call: TRBD1

cdr3_nt: TGTGCCAGCAGCGGACGACAGGGACTTCAAGAGACCCAGTACTTC
cdr3_aa: CASSGRQGLQETQYF
clone_size: NA
v_call: TRBV7-8
j_call: TRBJ2-5
d_call: NA

cdr3_nt: TGTGCCAGCAGCTTAACTAGTTCGACCCAAGAGACCCAGTACTTC
cdr3_aa: CASSLTSSTQETQYF
clone_size: NA
v_call: TRBV11-3
j_call: TRBJ2-5
d_call: NA

cdr3_nt: TGTGCCAGCAGTTCCGCCGGGACAGGATTCACAGATACGCAGTATTTT
cdr3_aa: CASSSAGTGFTDTQYF
clone_size: NA
v_call: TRBV28
j_call: TRBJ2-3
d_call: TRBD1

cdr3_nt: TGCGCCAGCAGCCAAGAGAGGCACCAACGCTTTTCACCCCTCCACTTT
cdr3_aa: CASSQERHQRFSPLHF
clone_size: NA
v_call: TRBV4-3
j_call: TRBJ1-6
d_call: NA

cdr3_nt: TGCAGCGTTGTAGGTGCGGAGGTTGCCAGCGGGAGAGCATACGAGCAGTACTTC
cdr3_aa: CSVVGAEVASGRAYEQYF
clone_size: NA
v_call: TRBV29-1
j_call: TRBJ2-7
d_call: TRBD2

cdr3_nt: TGTGCCAGCAGCCCGTCGCGGGGGTACAATGAGCAGTTCTTC
cdr3_aa: CASSPSRGYNEQFF
clone_size: NA
v_call: TRBV9
j_call: TRBJ2-1
d_call: TRBD2